These 22 T cell receptor beta chains were all obtained from the same sample, sequenced in a study of blood T cell repertoires in COVID-19. The table came from immunoSEQ multiplex PCR; TCRdb's copy has only in-frame clones and leaves some out. In the table there are 200,000 to 300,000 clones, around nine tenths of which are singletons. The sequencing sample was made of PBMCs or T cells enriched from blood (not recorded which). The receptors derive from a man aged 40-55 years who had recovered from COVID-19.

The V call is TRBV4-1, the J call TRBJ2-2; D gene unclear. Germline-derived CDR1 and CDR2 are MGHRA and YSYEKL. The CDR3 has 16 amino acids. V was shortened by 4 bases and J by 5 bases, with 17 bases between the two germline ends. The DNA of the CDR3 is TGCGCCAGCAGCCCGCCTATTGCTCAGGCAACCGGGGAGCTGTTTTTT. This translates into CASSPPIAQATGELFF.

The rearrangement links TRBV12-3 or TRBV12-4 to TRBJ1-4, with unresolved D. The CDR3 sequence is 13 residues long. Deletions cut 7 bases from V and 5 bases from J, with 11 bases between. The CDR3 spells CASKGLPNEKLFF. The CDR3 DNA follows: TGTGCCAGCAAAGGACTTCCCAATGAAAAACTGTTTTTT.

This clone was detected many times. V is TRBV7-9 and J is TRBJ1-1, with D possibly being TRBD1 (6 bases). The ends were cut back, 3 bases at V and 4 bases at J, with 15 bases in the middle. CDR1 and CDR2 from the germline V gene are SEHNR and FQNEAQ (reference sequence). This CDR3 region has 15 residues. This CDR3 is CASSFLQGSSTEAFF. DNA for the CDR3: TGTGCCAGCAGCTTCCTACAGGGTTCAAGCACTGAAGCTTTCTTT.

This sequence joins TRBV27 and TRBJ2-2; D uncertain. Germline V gives CDR1 MNHEY, CDR2 SMNVEV (reference sequence). V lost 1 base and J lost 6, with 6 bases in between. The CDR3 has 13 amino acids. The CDR3 region has the DNA TGTGCCAGCAGTTTATTATTCCCCGGGGAGCTGTTTTTT. Translated: CASSLLFPGELFF.

This clone was seen a single time. The V gene is TRBV28, the J gene TRBJ1-2, with D possibly being TRBD1 (5 bases). V was trimmed by 8 bases and J by 0 bases, leaving 13 bases between them. The CDR3 loop spans 14 amino acids. Germline CDR1 is MDHEN and CDR2 is SYDVKM. CDR3 protein: CASQWGVANYGYTF. CDR3 DNA: TGTGCCAGCCAGTGGGGGGTCGCTAACTATGGCTACACCTTC.

In DNA, the CDR3 is TGTGCAGAAGGGACAGGGGGGATCGGGGAGCTGTTTTTT. Protein product: CAEGTGGIGELFF. V gene TRBV12-3 or TRBV12-4 combines with J gene TRBJ2-2; 11 bases are a match to TRBD1. This CDR3 is 13 amino acids long.

V usage is TRBV6-5 and J usage is TRBJ1-2; 8 bases match TRBD1. The V gene's germline CDR1 is MNHEY and CDR2 SVGAGI. This CDR3 is built from 13 residues. The J segment lost 7 bases and the V segment lost 2 bases, leaving 3 bases of the junction unmatched. CDR3 in amino acids: CASSYQGAVGYTF. The CDR3 DNA sequence: TGTGCCAGCAGTTACCAGGGGGCGGTTGGCTACACCTTC.

This clone was seen just once. The CDR3 sequence: CASSLGLGQGLEQYF. The CDR3 DNA follows: TGTGCCAGCAGCTTAGGCTTGGGACAGGGGCTCGAGCAGTACTTC. V usage is TRBV11-2 and J usage is TRBJ2-7, with TRBD1 matching 10 bases. Trimming at V came to 1 base and at J to 6 bases, leaving 6 bases not matched to a gene. Germline-derived CDR1 and CDR2 are SGHAT and FQNNGV. CDR3 length equals 15 residues. Full variable domain (rest looked up from reference TRBV11-2 and TRBJ2-7): EAGVAQSPRYKIIEKRQSVAFWCNPISGHATLYWYQQILGQGPKLLIQFQNNGVVDDSQLPKDRFSAERLKGVDSTLKIQPAKLEDSAVYLCASSLGLGQGLEQYFGPGTRLTVT.

The chain joins TRBV7-3 to TRBJ2-7; 7 nucleotides align to TRBD1. The CDR3 is 16 amino acids. V dropped 5 bases and J dropped 4; count of bases not matched to a gene: 14. Germline CDR1 SGHTA, CDR2 FQGTGA. The CDR3 sequence is CASSGRQGFGLYEQYF. CDR3 nucleotides: TGTGCCAGCAGCGGCAGACAGGGCTTCGGCCTTTACGAGCAGTACTTC.

This chain connects TRBV7-3 to TRBJ2-1; 11 bases map to TRBD2. Per the germline V gene, CDR1 is SGHTA and CDR2 is FQGTGA. Trimming removed 4 bases from V and 8 bases from J; junction bases left unmatched: 10. The CDR3 consists of 16 residues. CDR3 nucleotide sequence: TGTGCCAGCAGCTCAAAGACTAGCGGGATTGTTGATGAGCAGTTCTTC. It yields the protein CASSSKTSGIVDEQFF.

The rearrangement uses TRBV12-3 or TRBV12-4 and TRBJ1-3; D is uncertain. Trimming removed 11 bases at V and 0 bases at J, with 8 bases between. The CDR3 runs to 12 residues. CDR3 DNA: TGTGCCGGCGGAGGCTCTGGAAACACCATATATTTT. This encodes CAGGGSGNTIYF.

The V gene is TRBV4-1, the J gene TRBJ1-4, with TRBD1 identical over 9 bases. Looked up from germline, CDR1 is MGHRA and CDR2 is YSYEKL. V was clipped by 0 bases and J by 8 bases; unmatched bases: 7. The CDR3 is made up of 16 amino acids. Here the CDR3 DNA reads TGCGCCAGCAGCCAAGATCCGAGGACAGGGGAAGAAAAACTGTTTTTT. Its protein product is CASSQDPRTGEEKLFF.

The chain couples TRBV5-8 to TRBJ1-1; no clear D. Germline V CDR1 and CDR2: SGHTS, YDEGEE. CDR3 length equals 13 residues. Trimming took 0 bases from V and 6 from J, leaving 9 bases between them. CDR3 amino acids: CASSLASTAEAFF. As DNA, the CDR3 is TGTGCCAGCAGCTTGGCTTCTACCGCTGAAGCTTTCTTT. The variable domain in full, completed from reference TRBV5-8 and TRBJ1-1, reads EAGVTQSPTHLIKTRGQQATLRCSPISGHTSVYWYQQALGLGLQFLLWYDEGEERNRGNFPPRFSGRQFPNYSSELNVNALELEDSALYLCASSLASTAEAFFGQGTRLTVV.

The chain couples TRBV19 to TRBJ2-3, with D unresolved. Per germline, CDR1 LNHDA and CDR2 SQIVND (reference sequence). Between the trimmed V and J ends, which lost 7 bases and 4 bases, there was a span of 6 bases. This CDR3 has 11 residues. The CDR3 loop is CASTQADTQYF. The DNA of the CDR3 is TGTGCCAGTACCCAGGCAGATACGCAGTATTTT.

This chain joins TRBV15 and TRBJ2-5; maybe TRBD2 (6 bases). The V gene lost 5 bases and the J gene lost 1 base, with 11 bases spanning the gap. The CDR3 runs to 14 residues. CDR1 and CDR2 (germline): LNHNV, YYDKDF (reference sequence). CDR3 in amino acids: CATSPTGVQETQYF. CDR3 in DNA: TGTGCCACCAGCCCTACGGGGGTCCAAGAGACCCAGTACTTC.

The chain joins TRBV9 to TRBJ1-5; 9 bases agree with TRBD1. The V gene end was trimmed by 3 bases and the J gene end by 4 bases; junction bases not matched to a gene: 8. Germline V gene lookup returns CDR1 SGDLS and CDR2 YYNGEE. There are 16 residues in the CDR3. This CDR3 reads CASSGGLGTGNQPQHF. The CDR3 coding sequence is TGTGCCAGCAGCGGCGGCCTCGGGACAGGGAATCAGCCCCAGCATTTT.

This chain joins TRBV28 and TRBJ2-7; D might be TRBD1 (6 bases). Trimming stripped 6 bases from V and 3 bases from J, with 15 bases between. CDR3 length equals 14 residues. Germline values: CDR1 MDHEN, CDR2 SYDVKM. The DNA for the CDR3 is TGTGCCAGCAGCAAACCGGGACATAACTACGAGCAGTACTTC. This translates into CASSKPGHNYEQYF. Full variable domain (rest looked up from reference TRBV28 and TRBJ2-7): DVKVTQSSRYLVKRTGEKVFLECVQDMDHENMFWYRQDPGLGLRLIYFSYDVKMKEKGDIPEGYSVSREKKERFSLILESASTNQTSMYLCASSKPGHNYEQYFGPGTRLTVT.

The chain combines TRBV5-1 with TRBJ1-3; 7 nucleotides line up with TRBD1. The CDR3 runs 16 residues. Trimming removed 4 bases from V and 4 bases from J; junction bases left unmatched: 11. CDR1 and CDR2 from the germline V gene are SGHRS and YFSETQ. Here the CDR3 reads CASSLTGQLPGNTIYF. The CDR3 bases are TGCGCCAGCAGCCTGACAGGGCAACTACCGGGAAACACCATATATTTT.

The sample holds a few counts of this clone. This rearrangement joins TRBV19 to TRBJ1-6; D gene uncertain. Trimming cost V 5 bases and J 3 bases, with 8 bases left between them. The CDR3 consists of 14 residues. Germline CDR1 LNHDA, CDR2 SQIVND (reference sequence). DNA for the CDR3: TGTGCCAGTAGTTTTGGAGTCTATAATTCACCCCTCCACTTT. Translation: CASSFGVYNSPLHF.

The genes are TRBV19 and TRBJ1-1; D is uncertain. The CDR3 is 15 amino acids. V shed 3 bases and J shed 5 bases, with 16 bases lying between them. Germline values: CDR1 LNHDA, CDR2 SQIVND (reference sequence). The CDR3, as DNA: TGTGCCAGTAGTATGGGGAAGACCTGGAGGACTGAAGCTTTCTTT. This codes for CASSMGKTWRTEAFF.

There are a few counts of this clone. The V gene is TRBV28, the J gene TRBJ1-1; TRBD1 agrees at 9 bases. The CDR3 covers 14 residues. Germline CDR1 and CDR2: MDHEN and SYDVKM. Losses at the gene ends were 5 bases for V and 5 bases for J; bases not matched to a gene: 6. The CDR3 region has the DNA TGTGCCAGCAGTGAAAACAGGGGGCTTACTGAAGCTTTCTTT. Translating it yields CASSENRGLTEAFF.

This clone showed up just once. The V call is TRBV2, the J call TRBJ1-2; D unresolved. Germline-derived CDR1 and CDR2 are SNHLY and FYNNEI. V was pared by 4 bases and J by 4 bases, with 13 bases between. This CDR3 spans 14 amino acids. The CDR3 DNA follows: TGTGCCAGCAGTGCGCAGGCCCAGACCTATGGCTACACCTTC. The encoded protein is CASSAQAQTYGYTF.